The sequence of this T cell receptor (beta chain) was determined in a study of blood T cells in healthy people across ages. Overall study findings and caveats: Conclusively comparing naive with antigen-experienced cells was impossible with unsorted PBMCs.

Germline V gives CDR1 MNHEY, CDR2 SMNVEV (reference sequence). Trimming cost V 4 bases and J 6 bases; bases outside gene matches: 3. The CDR3 is made up of 14 amino acids. The use of a sample-barcoded 5' primer and a J-beta primer mix characterized a second PCR of roughly 6 to 11 cycles. TCRdb re-called the 5' RACE reads with MiXCR, one entry per CDR3 protein. The sample has 750,000 to 1,000,000 distinct CDR3 sequences, 25% to 35% seen once. Details on this clonotype: Antigen unknown.

These records were also assigned to another study, of T cells of mothers and their children. This second report adds: Sequencing returned over 9 million TCR beta CDR3 reads per mother and roughly 3.1 million per child. Thymic selection molds TCR recombination output in a comparable way in related and unrelated pairs.

The chain is built from TRBV27 and TRBJ2-7, with 13 bases aligning to TRBD2. Sequencing used blood. This clonotype was obtained from a woman between 40 and 50 years old in good health. The CDR3 loop reads CASSWTSGGGEQYF. CDR3 bases: TGTGCCAGCAGTTGGACTAGCGGGGGTGGCGAGCAGTACTTC.